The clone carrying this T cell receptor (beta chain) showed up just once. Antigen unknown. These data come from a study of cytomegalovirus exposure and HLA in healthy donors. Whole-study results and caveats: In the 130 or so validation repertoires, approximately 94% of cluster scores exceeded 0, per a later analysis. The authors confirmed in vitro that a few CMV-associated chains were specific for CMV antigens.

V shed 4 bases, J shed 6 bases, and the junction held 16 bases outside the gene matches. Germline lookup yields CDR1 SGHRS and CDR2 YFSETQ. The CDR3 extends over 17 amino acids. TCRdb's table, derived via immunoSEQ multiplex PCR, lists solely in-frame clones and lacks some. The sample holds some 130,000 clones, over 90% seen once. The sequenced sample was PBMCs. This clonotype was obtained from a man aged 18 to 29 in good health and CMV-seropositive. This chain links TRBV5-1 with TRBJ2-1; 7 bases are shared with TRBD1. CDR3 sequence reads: CASSIQGVGSPSNEQFF. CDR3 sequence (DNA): TGCGCCAGCAGCATCCAGGGGGTGGGTTCCCCTAGCAATGAGCAGTTCTTC.